The 2 T cell receptor beta chains below come from one sample, sequenced in a study of cytomegalovirus exposure and HLA in healthy donors. The PCR ran on 60 Vbeta and 13 Jbeta primers. TCRdb keeps only in-frame clones here, not all; method: immunoSEQ multiplex PCR. The data contain approximately 110,000 clones, about 84% of them singletons. Sequencing was carried out using PBMCs. These receptors were taken from a man aged 35 to 55 in good health and CMV-seronegative.

Regarding this clone: This sample also contains other DNA sequences that code for the same CDR3. The V call is TRBV19, the J call TRBJ2-7; TRBD1 aligns across 11 bases. J gave up 4 bases and V 2 bases, and 4 bases lay outside the gene matches. Germline CDR1 is LNHDA and CDR2 is SQIVND (reference sequence). The length of the CDR3 is 15 residues. CDR3 bases: TGTGCCAGTAGTATAAGCGGACAGGGGGCATACGAGCAGTACTTC. The encoded protein is CASSISGQGAYEQYF.

The chain is built from TRBV7-2 and TRBJ1-2; 7 bases line up with TRBD1. The junction had 11 bases not matched to a gene; V was cut back by 6 bases and J by 4 bases. CDR3 length equals 15 residues. Germline CDR1 reads SGHTA; CDR2 reads FQGNSA. CDR3 protein: CASRVGQVGVYGYTF. The CDR3 nucleotides read TGTGCCAGCAGGGTCGGACAGGTTGGGGTCTATGGCTACACCTTC. Variable domain in full (rest from reference TRBV7-2 and TRBJ1-2): GAGVSQSPSNKVTEKGKDVELRCDPISGHTALYWYRQSLGQGLEFLIYFQGNSAPDKSGLPSDRFSAERTGGSVSTLTIQRTQQEDSAVYLCASRVGQVGVYGYTFGSGTRLTVV.